This T cell receptor (beta chain) is drawn from a study of cytomegalovirus exposure and HLA in healthy donors. Study-wide points: The tendency of first-cohort TCR clusters to co-occur in the approximately 120 validation repertoires was identified by a subsequent analysis. Most TCR sequences were rare, but some public TCRs occurred in many donors. Confirmation in vitro established that a few CMV-associated chains were specific for CMV antigens. A list of 164 TCR beta chains associated with cytomegalovirus was given.

The method was immunoSEQ multiplex PCR; TCRdb's version includes in-frame clones alone and lacks a portion of them. The sample yields about 76,000 clones, about 93% seen once. Notes on this clone: The antigen is unknown.

The trim removed 3 bases at V and 2 bases at J, leaving 8 bases unmatched. Germline CDR1 reads SGDLS; CDR2 reads YYNGEE. This CDR3 is 16 amino acids long. This chain joins TRBV9 and TRBJ2-3, with 8 bases fitting TRBD1. The specimen sequenced was PBMCs. This receptor was identified in a woman aged 18 to 35 in good health and CMV-seropositive. In nucleotides, the CDR3 is TGTGCCAGCAGCGAAACAGGGGGGCCCCACACAGATACGCAGTATTTT. Its translation is CASSETGGPHTDTQYF.